This TCR beta chain derives from a study of a mutant IDH1 vaccine in newly diagnosed glioma. Study-wide context: Among treated patients, approximately 62% were male and about 38% female, and mean age was approximately 40 years. Patients had received radiotherapy, temozolomide, or both previously, most receiving both.

Time point: week 35, safety follow-up. Every vaccine dose comprised 300 ug of mutant IDH1 20-mer peptide plus topical imiquimod. Patients were given eight vaccinations, scheduled in weeks 1, 3, 5, 7, 11, 15, 19 and 23. The V end lost 5 bases, the J end lost 2 bases, and 15 bases lay between the germline ends. This CDR3 is built from 15 residues. The germline gives CDR1 SGHAT, CDR2 FQDESV (reference sequence). The assay was immunoSEQ multiplex PCR, and TCRdb's table has in-frame clones only and misses some. In the table there are around 30,000 clones, around four fifths of which are singletons. Note on this clone: What it binds is not known.

This rearrangement joins TRBV11-1 to TRBJ1-2, with D maybe TRBD1 (6 bases). This TCR derives from a man aged 40-49 years with glioma. Some clones in this sample may be carry-over from other donors' samples. The input for sequencing was PBMCs, taken from a glioma patient whose treatment included an IDH1 peptide vaccine. The CDR3 DNA sequence: TGTGCCAGCAGCCTCGGGAGGGGGTGGAACTATGGCTACACCTTC. Translating gives CASSLGRGWNYGYTF. Combining the CDR3 with reference TRBV11-1 and TRBJ1-2 gives the whole variable domain EAEVAQSPRYKITEKSQAVAFWCDPISGHATLYWYRQILGQGPELLVQFQDESVVDDSQLPKDRFSAERLKGVDSTLKIQPAELGDSAMYLCASSLGRGWNYGYTFGSGTRLTVV.